A selection of T cell receptor beta chains follows, all from one sample in a study of OX40 agonist ivuxolimab in advanced cancers. The protocol was immunoSEQ multiplex PCR, while the TCRdb copy is restricted to in-frame clones and leaves out a portion. The sample has about 38,000 clones; 82% are singletons. The sample in question was CD4+ or CD8+ T cells sorted from blood, obtained in a trial of the OX40 agonist ivuxolimab. These receptor sequences come from an adult with an advanced solid tumor such as melanoma, head and neck, liver or kidney cancer. CDR3s include the opening cysteine and the closing phenylalanine or tryptophan. The D gene is left open where the match is weak. Clone size, where shown, is once, few, many, or a class for clones that have expanded.

CDR3aa: CASSVQGHGELFF
CDR3nt: TGCGCCAGCAGCGTCCAGGGGCACGGGGAGCTGTTTTTT
v_gene: TRBV5-1
len: 13
j_gene: TRBJ2-2
abundance: .
d_gene: .

CDR3aa: CASGYTGNEQYF
CDR3nt: TGTGCCAGCGGATACACAGGGAACGAGCAGTACTTC
v_gene: TRBV2
len: 12
j_gene: TRBJ2-7
abundance: .
d_gene: .

CDR3aa: CASSPASGREGEQYF
CDR3nt: TGTGCCAGCAGCCCTGCTAGCGGGAGGGAGGGGGAGCAGTACTTC
v_gene: TRBV7-2
len: 15
j_gene: TRBJ2-7
abundance: few
d_gene: TRBD2

CDR3aa: CASSLTAASGANVLTF
CDR3nt: TGTGCCAGCAGCTTAACGGCGGCTTCTGGGGCCAACGTCCTGACTTTC
v_gene: TRBV5-5
len: 16
j_gene: TRBJ2-6
abundance: .
d_gene: .

CDR3aa: CASSESIDPGAADYGYTF
CDR3nt: TGCGCCAGCAGTGAGTCGATTGACCCGGGGGCGGCGGACTATGGCTACACCTTC
v_gene: TRBV10-1
len: 18
j_gene: TRBJ1-2
abundance: .
d_gene: .

CDR3aa: CASSPAGPYEQYF
CDR3nt: TGTGCCAGCAGCCCGGCGGGACCCTACGAGCAGTACTTC
v_gene: TRBV9
len: 13
j_gene: TRBJ2-7
abundance: .
d_gene: .

CDR3aa: CASSPSISGETQYF
CDR3nt: TGTGCCAGCTCACCATCCATTTCGGGAGAGACCCAGTACTTC
v_gene: TRBV18
len: 14
j_gene: TRBJ2-5
abundance: few
d_gene: .

CDR3aa: CASSDLAVSTDTQYF
CDR3nt: TGTGCCAGTAGTGATCTAGCGGTTAGCACAGATACGCAGTATTTT
v_gene: TRBV19
len: 15
j_gene: TRBJ2-3
abundance: .
d_gene: TRBD2

CDR3aa: CASNSASNTGELFF
CDR3nt: TGTGCCAGCAATTCGGCCTCGAACACCGGGGAGCTGTTTTTT
v_gene: TRBV2
len: 14
j_gene: TRBJ2-2
abundance: .
d_gene: .

CDR3aa: CASSIGGAGFNEQFF
CDR3nt: TGTGCCAGTAGTATAGGAGGCGCAGGTTTCAATGAGCAGTTCTTC
v_gene: TRBV19
len: 15
j_gene: TRBJ2-1
abundance: .
d_gene: .

CDR3aa: CASSLEGPPAFF
CDR3nt: TGCGCCAGCAGCTTGGAGGGGCCGCCGGCTTTCTTT
v_gene: TRBV5-1
len: 12
j_gene: TRBJ1-1
abundance: few
d_gene: .

CDR3aa: CASSLGGRGSYEQYF
CDR3nt: TGTGCCAGCAGCTTAGGCGGGAGAGGCTCCTACGAGCAGTACTTC
v_gene: TRBV7-9
len: 15
j_gene: TRBJ2-7
abundance: once
d_gene: TRBD2

CDR3aa: CASSPSDGTYEQYF
CDR3nt: TGTGCCAGCAGTCCTTCGGACGGGACCTACGAGCAGTACTTC
v_gene: TRBV6-5
len: 14
j_gene: TRBJ2-7
abundance: .
d_gene: .

CDR3aa: CASSAEGTVKGRHTIYF
CDR3nt: TGTGCCAGCAGCGCGGAAGGGACAGTTAAAGGGAGACACACCATATATTTT
v_gene: TRBV5-6
len: 17
j_gene: TRBJ1-3
abundance: once
d_gene: TRBD1

CDR3aa: CASSPQGDQPQHF
CDR3nt: TGTGCCAGCAGCCCGCAGGGAGATCAGCCCCAGCATTTT
v_gene: TRBV9
len: 13
j_gene: TRBJ1-5
abundance: .
d_gene: .

CDR3aa: CASSYSGQGEGSPLHF
CDR3nt: TGTGCCAGCAGTTACTCAGGACAGGGCGAGGGGTCACCCCTCCACTTT
v_gene: TRBV6-5
len: 16
j_gene: TRBJ1-6
abundance: .
d_gene: TRBD1

CDR3aa: CASSLFGQSKETQYF
CDR3nt: TGTGCCAGCAGCTTATTCGGACAGTCAAAAGAGACCCAGTACTTC
v_gene: TRBV11-2
len: 15
j_gene: TRBJ2-5
abundance: .
d_gene: .

CDR3aa: CASSGAASGSPLHF
CDR3nt: TGCGCCAGCAGTGGGGCCGCCAGCGGGTCACCCCTCCACTTT
v_gene: TRBV10-1
len: 14
j_gene: TRBJ1-6
abundance: .
d_gene: .

CDR3aa: CASSARLEGEQFF
CDR3nt: TGTGCCAGCAGCGCCAGACTAGAGGGTGAGCAGTTCTTC
v_gene: TRBV7-7
len: 13
j_gene: TRBJ2-1
abundance: once
d_gene: .

CDR3aa: CASSDPSGRAGNEQFF
CDR3nt: TGTGCCAGCAGCGACCCCAGCGGGAGGGCCGGGAATGAGCAGTTCTTC
v_gene: TRBV9
len: 16
j_gene: TRBJ2-1
abundance: .
d_gene: TRBD2

CDR3aa: CASSIKSGRASYEQYF
CDR3nt: TGTGCCAGTAGTATAAAAAGCGGCAGGGCCTCCTACGAGCAGTACTTC
v_gene: TRBV19
len: 16
j_gene: TRBJ2-7
abundance: .
d_gene: .

CDR3aa: CASRMTAIYGYTF
CDR3nt: TGTGCCAGCAGGATGACAGCTATCTATGGCTACACCTTC
v_gene: TRBV6-1
len: 13
j_gene: TRBJ1-2
abundance: .
d_gene: .

CDR3aa: CASSPVDSSGPYGYTF
CDR3nt: TGTGCCAGCAGCCCGGTTGACTCGTCAGGGCCGTATGGCTACACCTTC
v_gene: TRBV11-1
len: 16
j_gene: TRBJ1-2
abundance: .
d_gene: .

CDR3aa: CASMMSGQGTSFQPYF
CDR3nt: TGTGCCAGTATGATGTCAGGGCAGGGGACTAGTTTTCAGCCGTACTTC
v_gene: TRBV19
len: 16
j_gene: TRBJ2-5
abundance: .
d_gene: TRBD2

CDR3aa: CASSLGPSGSSYEQYF
CDR3nt: TGTGCCAGCAGCTTGGGTCCTAGCGGGAGCTCCTACGAGCAGTACTTC
v_gene: TRBV5-5
len: 16
j_gene: TRBJ2-7
abundance: .
d_gene: TRBD2

CDR3aa: CASTTQAPGANVLTF
CDR3nt: TGTGCCAGTACAACCCAGGCCCCTGGGGCCAACGTCCTGACTTTC
v_gene: TRBV19
len: 15
j_gene: TRBJ2-6
abundance: medium-sized
d_gene: .

CDR3aa: CASSPLNLTGLSYEQYF
CDR3nt: TGTGCCAGCTCACCACTTAACCTGACAGGCCTCTCCTACGAGCAGTACTTC
v_gene: TRBV18
len: 17
j_gene: TRBJ2-7
abundance: .
d_gene: .

CDR3aa: CASRRDRKFGLGQPQHF
CDR3nt: TGTGCCAGTAGGAGGGACAGGAAGTTTGGTTTAGGTCAGCCCCAGCATTTT
v_gene: TRBV19
len: 17
j_gene: TRBJ1-5
abundance: .
d_gene: TRBD1

CDR3aa: CASSQSGSESDEQFF
CDR3nt: TGTGCCAGCAGTCAGAGCGGGAGTGAGTCCGATGAGCAGTTCTTC
v_gene: TRBV2
len: 15
j_gene: TRBJ2-1
abundance: .
d_gene: TRBD2

CDR3aa: CASSVAGETEAFF
CDR3nt: TGTGCCAGTAGTGTAGCAGGGGAGACTGAAGCTTTCTTT
v_gene: TRBV19
len: 13
j_gene: TRBJ1-1
abundance: .
d_gene: .

CDR3aa: CASSPGGYQETQYF
CDR3nt: TGTGCCAGCTCACCAGGCGGATATCAAGAGACCCAGTACTTC
v_gene: TRBV18
len: 14
j_gene: TRBJ2-5
abundance: .
d_gene: .

CDR3aa: CASSSGQGGEKLFF
CDR3nt: TGTGCCAGCAGCTCGGGACAGGGGGGGGAAAAACTGTTTTTT
v_gene: TRBV7-9
len: 14
j_gene: TRBJ1-4
abundance: .
d_gene: TRBD1

CDR3aa: CASSSPWGRGEQYF
CDR3nt: TGTGCCAGCAGCTCCCCATGGGGTCGTGGGGAGCAGTACTTC
v_gene: TRBV11-2
len: 14
j_gene: TRBJ2-7
abundance: few
d_gene: .

CDR3aa: CASRSGLNEKLFF
CDR3nt: TGTGCCAGCAGGTCGGGGCTAAATGAAAAACTGTTTTTT
v_gene: TRBV27
len: 13
j_gene: TRBJ1-4
abundance: .
d_gene: .

CDR3aa: CASSLAPRGSYNEQFF
CDR3nt: TGTGCCAGCAGCTTGGCACCCCGGGGATCCTACAATGAGCAGTTCTTC
v_gene: TRBV7-2
len: 16
j_gene: TRBJ2-1
abundance: .
d_gene: .